This TCR beta chain was documented in a study of CD8 T cells in ankylosing spondylitis. Whole-study findings and limits: It was reported that disease-linked clones were significantly enriched in matched ankylosing spondylitis synovial fluid. Earlier literature documents some of the motif variants in reactive arthritis synovial fluid and blood. Ankylosing spondylitis blood seemed to carry a telltale TCR beta motif made of several highly homologous variants.

This clonotype has only a few counts. Its antigen remains unidentified. Quantitative molecular-barcoded 5'-RACE generated the TCR beta libraries. One entry per CDR3 protein, called by TCRdb with MiXCR from the 5' RACE reads. Of approximately 300,000 distinct CDR3 sequences listed, 20% are singletons. Material for sequencing was blood, either unsorted or a sorted T cell fraction (not recorded which). The sequence was obtained from a male donor with ankylosing spondylitis or in good health (not recorded which).

The CDR3 loop reads CASGLSGPDTQYF. CDR3 in DNA: TGTGCTAGTGGTTTGTCCGGGCCAGATACGCAGTATTTT. This chain uses TRBV12-5 with TRBJ2-3, with no clear D. Germline V CDR1 and CDR2: LGHNT, FRNRAP. CDR3 size: 13 residues. V was trimmed by 2 bases and J by 4 bases, leaving 7 bases between them.